This T cell receptor (beta chain) was sequenced during a study of OX40 agonist ivuxolimab in advanced cancers. Study-wide background: The study gave patients intravenous ivuxolimab at 0.01 to 10 mg/kg every 2 weeks. Study results and limitations: Also showing low normalized T-cell clonal expansion were some of the nonresponders. CD4+ T cells averaged fewer expanded clones than CD8+ T cells. At doses 0.1 to 3.0 mg/kg, CD4+ and CD8+ clones expanded.

CDR3 size: 18 residues. Germline CDR1 and CDR2: MRHNA and SNTAGT. V lost 2 bases and J lost 3, with 22 bases in between. Profiled with immunoSEQ multiplex PCR; TCRdb holds only in-frame clones, not every one. Among about 26,000 clones listed, roughly 86% were seen once. Details on this clone: No antigen is known for it.

V usage is TRBV6-4 and J usage is TRBJ2-5, with D hard to call. This TCR came from an adult with an advanced solid tumor such as melanoma, head and neck, liver or kidney cancer. This material consisted of CD4+ or CD8+ T cells sorted from blood, taken in a trial of the OX40 agonist ivuxolimab. The CDR3 spells CASSDPQPDGETEETQYF. The CDR3 DNA reads as TGTGCCAGCAGTGACCCACAACCCGATGGCGAGACTGAAGAGACCCAGTACTTC.